The 4 T cell receptor beta chains below all came from one sample that was sequenced in a study of cytotoxic CD8 clonotypes in ibrutinib-treated CLL. This table comes from immunoSEQ multiplex PCR, and its TCRdb copy is limited to in-frame clones, with some not included. Of under 300,000 clones in the sample, 70% were seen once. Sequencing was performed on PBMCs, taken after 24 months of ibrutinib treatment. Every receptor here comes from a human donor with chronic lymphocytic leukemia.

The gene calls are TRBV6-5 and TRBJ1-1; D is ambiguous. The V gene's germline CDR1 is MNHEY and CDR2 SVGAGI. CDR3 length: 14 amino acids. Trimming removed 2 bases at V and 0 bases at J, with 7 bases between. For the CDR3, the DNA is TGTGCCAGCAGTTACACGGCGATGAACACTGAAGCTTTCTTT. Its translation: CASSYTAMNTEAFF.

The chain uses TRBV9 and TRBJ2-7, with 9 bases aligning to TRBD2. This CDR3 has 14 amino acids. Germline V gene data show CDR1 as SGDLS and CDR2 as YYNGEE. V was clipped by 4 bases and J by 3 bases; unmatched bases: 5. In DNA form, the CDR3 reads TGTGCCAGCAGCACGCATAGCGGGAGCTACGAGCAGTACTTC. It translates to CASSTHSGSYEQYF.

The chain combines TRBV10-3 with TRBJ2-2, with 7 bases fitting TRBD1. Trimming cost V 5 bases and J 2 bases; bases outside gene matches: 8. The CDR3 is made up of 16 amino acids. Looked up from germline, CDR1 is ENHRY and CDR2 is SYGVKD. The CDR3 is CAISITGTANTGELFF. The CDR3 DNA reads TGTGCCATCAGTATTACCGGGACAGCAAACACCGGGGAGCTGTTTTTT.

The chain carries TRBV11-3 and TRBJ2-2, with a possible D match to TRBD1 (5 bases). CDR1 and CDR2 (germline): SGHNT, YENEEA. This CDR3 region has 13 residues. Trimming removed 0 bases at V and 6 bases at J, with 5 bases between. CDR3 region: CASSLEGAGELFF. The DNA of the CDR3 is TGTGCCAGCAGCTTAGAAGGGGCCGGGGAGCTGTTTTTT. Variable domain in full (rest from reference TRBV11-3 and TRBJ2-2): EAGVVQSPRYKIIEKKQPVAFWCNPISGHNTLYWYLQNLGQGPELLIRYENEEAVDDSQLPKDRFSAERLKGVDSTLKIQPAELGDSAVYLCASSLEGAGELFFGEGSRLTVL.